The 9 T cell receptor beta chains below were found in one sample sequenced in a study of blood T cell repertoires in COVID-19. Libraries were prepared by immunoSEQ multiplex PCR; TCRdb keeps only in-frame clonotypes and omits some of them. The sample consists of more than 300,000 clones, more than 75% of them appearing once. Sequenced input: PBMCs or T cells enriched from blood (not recorded which). The receptors here all came from a man aged 35 to 55 in a cohort exposed to, infected with or recovered from COVID-19 (not recorded which).

This sequence joins TRBV19 and TRBJ1-3, with D perhaps matching TRBD1 (5 bases). This CDR3 is 15 amino acids long. Trimming cost V 4 bases and J 6 bases, with 16 bases left between them. CDR1 and CDR2 (germline): LNHDA, SQIVND (reference sequence). CDR3 amino acids: CASSTPGGEKNTIYF. The CDR3 nucleotides read TGTGCCAGTAGTACACCGGGGGGGGAGAAAAACACCATATATTTT.

The rearrangement links TRBV4-1 to TRBJ2-7; 7 positions match TRBD1. Per the germline V gene, CDR1 is MGHRA and CDR2 is YSYEKL. Trimming removed 0 bases from V and 2 bases from J; junction bases left unmatched: 10. The CDR3 is 17 amino acids. The CDR3 protein is CASSQDRSTGATYEQYF. For the CDR3, the DNA is TGCGCCAGCAGCCAAGATCGCTCAACAGGGGCAACCTACGAGCAGTACTTC.

This chain uses TRBV18 with TRBJ1-6, with 9 bases lining up with TRBD1. CDR3 size: 15 residues. V lost 1 base, J lost 7 bases, and 2 bases stayed unmatched. The germline V gene has CDR1 KGHSH and CDR2 LQKENI. The CDR3 DNA sequence: TGTGCCAGCTCACCACGGGACAGGGAGAATTCACCCCTCCACTTT. Encoded protein: CASSPRDRENSPLHF.

The chain combines TRBV5-1 with TRBJ1-2; 7 bases line up with TRBD1. Trimming took 0 bases from V and 1 from J; bases not matched to a gene: 3. This CDR3 region has 15 residues. Germline-derived CDR1 and CDR2 are SGHRS and YFSETQ. The CDR3 nucleotides read TGCGCCAGCAGCTTGGCCAACAGGGGTAACTATGGCTACACCTTC. Protein sequence: CASSLANRGNYGYTF.

The rearrangement links TRBV6-5 to TRBJ2-7; 8 bases are a match to TRBD1. J was trimmed by 7 bases and V by 3 bases; bases with no gene match: 8. CDR1 is MNHEY and CDR2 is SVGAGI in the germline V gene. This CDR3 is built from 14 residues. CDR3 sequence reads: CASSYTGQGREQYF. CDR3 bases: TGTGCCAGCAGTTATACCGGACAGGGTCGGGAGCAGTACTTC.

This clone was seen a single time. The rearrangement links TRBV27 to TRBJ1-4; 7 nucleotides match TRBD1. The length of the CDR3 is 15 residues. Germline V gene lookup returns CDR1 MNHEY and CDR2 SMNVEV (reference sequence). V lost 4 bases and J lost 4; bases outside the gene matches: 6. The CDR3 protein is CASSYWSGGNEKLFF. In DNA, the CDR3 is TGTGCCAGCAGTTATTGGTCAGGGGGTAATGAAAAACTGTTTTTT.

This chain links TRBV18 with TRBJ2-1; 8 nucleotides agree with TRBD1. Trimming took 3 bases from V and 4 from J; bases not matched to a gene: 5. This CDR3 is built from 15 residues. Germline assignment: CDR1 KGHSH and CDR2 LQKENI. In DNA form, the CDR3 reads TGTGCCAGCTCACCGAAGGACAGGGTTTACAATGAGCAGTTCTTC. Protein: CASSPKDRVYNEQFF.

The rearrangement links TRBV5-4 to TRBJ1-6; 9 nucleotides match TRBD1. Germline CDR1 and CDR2: SGHNT and YYREEE (reference sequence). Losses at the gene ends were 4 bases for V and 10 bases for J; bases not matched to a gene: 6. The CDR3 runs 14 residues. The CDR3 sequence is CASSGTGSSSPLHF. As DNA, the CDR3 is TGTGCCAGCAGCGGGACAGGGTCAAGCTCACCCCTCCACTTT.

This rearrangement joins TRBV6-6 to TRBJ1-1; no definite D call. CDR1 MNHNY and CDR2 SVGAGI come from the germline V gene (reference sequence). The CDR3 runs 13 residues. The V end was cut by 0 bases, the J end by 5 bases, with 7 bases between. The CDR3 here is CASSYSTRTEAFF. CDR3 DNA sequence: TGTGCCAGCAGTTACTCGACCAGGACTGAAGCTTTCTTT.